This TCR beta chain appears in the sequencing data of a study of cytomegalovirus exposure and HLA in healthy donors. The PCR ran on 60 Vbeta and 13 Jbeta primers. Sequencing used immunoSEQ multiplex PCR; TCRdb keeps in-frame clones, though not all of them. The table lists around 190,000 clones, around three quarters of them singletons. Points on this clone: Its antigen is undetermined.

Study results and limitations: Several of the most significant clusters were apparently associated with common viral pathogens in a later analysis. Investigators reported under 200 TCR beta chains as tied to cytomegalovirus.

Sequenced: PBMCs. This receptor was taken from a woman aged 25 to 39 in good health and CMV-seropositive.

The CDR3: CASPPRGGARYEQYF. CDR3 in DNA: TGTGCCAGCCCTCCTCGTGGCGGGGCTAGGTACGAGCAGTACTTC. This chain connects TRBV27 to TRBJ2-7; the D gene is possibly TRBD2 (6 bases). V was shortened by 8 bases and J by 4 bases, with 21 bases between the two germline ends. Germline CDR1 is MNHEY and CDR2 is SMNVEV (reference sequence). The CDR3 consists of 15 residues.